Listed here are 5 T cell receptor beta chains from one sample, sequenced in a study of blood T cell repertoires in COVID-19. The assay was immunoSEQ multiplex PCR, and TCRdb's table has in-frame clones only and misses some. The table has about 260,000 clones, approximately 90% seen once; the top ten hold 3.6%. The sequenced material came from peripheral blood. The origin of the receptors is a man between 18 and 29 years old with active or convalescent COVID-19.

V usage is TRBV5-5 and J usage is TRBJ2-1; TRBD2 is a possible D gene (7 bases). Trimming cost V 4 bases and J 0 bases, with 8 bases left between them. This CDR3 comprises 14 residues. Germline V gene sequence: CDR1 SGHKS, CDR2 YYEKEE (reference sequence). In nucleotides, the CDR3 is TGTGCCAGCAGCCGGGGGGCCTCCTACAATGAGCAGTTCTTC. Its translation: CASSRGASYNEQFF.

This clone was detected a few times. The CDR3 DNA reads TGTGCCAGCAGCCTCGGGGGGTTCGCGAACACCGGGGAGCTGTTTTTT. Translated, it gives CASSLGGFANTGELFF. This chain connects TRBV3-1 (or the pseudogene TRBV3-2) to TRBJ2-2; 7 bases are shared with TRBD2. The CDR3 extends over 16 amino acids. Unmatched junction bases numbered 5, after V lost 4 bases and J lost 0 bases. Per the germline V gene, CDR1 is LGHDT and CDR2 is YNNKEL (reference sequence).

V is TRBV21-1 and J is TRBJ1-3; TRBD1 is the table's D call and was not checked against the DNA. TRBV21-1 is a documented pseudogene. The CDR3 length is 15 residues. This CDR3 reads CASSTNRGSGNTIYF. CDR3 DNA: TGTGCCAGCAGCACTAACAGGGGTAGCGGAAACACCATATATTTT.

V is TRBV12-3 or TRBV12-4 and J is TRBJ2-5; 10 nucleotides match TRBD2. V lost 5 bases, J lost 7 bases, and 4 bases stayed unmatched. There are 13 residues in the CDR3. The CDR3 nucleotides are TGTGCCAGCAGTACTAGCGGGGCCGGGACCCAGTACTTC. This sequence encodes CASSTSGAGTQYF.

V is TRBV9 and J is TRBJ1-5; 7 bases line up with TRBD1. CDR1 is SGDLS, CDR2 YYNGEE, per germline. There are 14 residues in the CDR3. V lost 3 bases, J lost 5 bases, and 5 bases stayed unmatched. This CDR3 is CASSDGTDYQPQHF. The CDR3 DNA is TGTGCCAGCAGCGACGGGACAGACTATCAGCCCCAGCATTTT.